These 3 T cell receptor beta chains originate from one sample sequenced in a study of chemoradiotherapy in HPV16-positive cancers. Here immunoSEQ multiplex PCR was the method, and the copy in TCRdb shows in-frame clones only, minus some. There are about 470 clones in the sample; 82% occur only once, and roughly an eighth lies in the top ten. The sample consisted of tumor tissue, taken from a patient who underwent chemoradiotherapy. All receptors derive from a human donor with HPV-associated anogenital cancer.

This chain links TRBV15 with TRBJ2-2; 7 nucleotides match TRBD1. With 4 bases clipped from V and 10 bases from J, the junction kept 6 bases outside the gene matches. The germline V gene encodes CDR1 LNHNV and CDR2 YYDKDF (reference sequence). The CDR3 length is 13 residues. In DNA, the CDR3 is TGTGCCACCAGCACTGGGACAGTTGAGGAGCTGTTTTTT. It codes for CATSTGTVEELFF.

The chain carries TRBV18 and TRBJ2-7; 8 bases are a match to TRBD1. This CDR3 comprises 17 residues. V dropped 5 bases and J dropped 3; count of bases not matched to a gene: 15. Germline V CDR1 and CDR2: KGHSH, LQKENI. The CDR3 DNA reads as TGTGCCAGCTCATCACTCAGGGACAGGAGCCTTCACTACGAGCAGTACTTC. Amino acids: CASSSLRDRSLHYEQYF.

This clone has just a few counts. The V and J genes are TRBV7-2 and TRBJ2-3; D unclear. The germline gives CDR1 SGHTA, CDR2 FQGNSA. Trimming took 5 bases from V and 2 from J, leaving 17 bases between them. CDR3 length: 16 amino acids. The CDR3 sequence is CASSLDVNPTTDTQYF. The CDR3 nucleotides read TGTGCCAGCAGCCTGGACGTTAACCCCACCACAGATACGCAGTATTTT. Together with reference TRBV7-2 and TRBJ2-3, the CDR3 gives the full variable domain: GAGVSQSPSNKVTEKGKDVELRCDPISGHTALYWYRQSLGQGLEFLIYFQGNSAPDKSGLPSDRFSAERTGGSVSTLTIQRTQQEDSAVYLCASSLDVNPTTDTQYFGPGTRLTVL.